A selection of T cell receptor beta chains follows, all from one sample in a study of shared clonotypes between healthy human individuals. Generated by immunoSEQ multiplex PCR, the TCRdb table keeps only in-frame clones and is missing some. The sample has some 2,100,000 clones; around 93% are singletons. Sequenced: naive CD8+ T cells from PBMCs. Every receptor here comes from a young man in good health. Some clones in this sample may be carry-over from other donors' samples. Both conserved end residues are part of each CDR3. Fields, in order: CDR3 length, J gene, V gene, CDR3 protein.

>18|TRBJ2-1|TRBV4-2
CASSQDVLAGVSYNEQFF
>17|TRBJ1-3|TRBV15
CATSRGQAGIFGNTIYF
>14|TRBJ2-7|TRBV6-6
CASSSEGQFYEQYF
>13|TRBJ2-5|TRBV2
CASSEAIGETQYF
>15|TRBJ1-5|TRBV7-2
CASSLGGPGNQPQHF
>16|TRBJ2-5|TRBV7-2
CASSLASQGNWETQYF
>17|TRBJ2-1|TRBV27
CASSLLMGAGNYNEQFF
>17|TRBJ2-5|TRBV28
CASERGRGGGNRETQYF
>15|TRBJ2-7|TRBV6-1
CASSEGVAGYYEQYF
>17|TRBJ2-5|TRBV11-2
CASSLAATGLAGRTQYF
>14|TRBJ2-2|TRBV18
CASSPWDSTGELFF
>14|TRBJ1-1|TRBV2
CASSGYTGNTEAFF
>13|TRBJ2-1|TRBV27
CASSPLSLNEQFF
>11|TRBJ1-4|TRBV5-6
CASSENEKLFF
>14|TRBJ2-1|TRBV7-8
CASSLSRILFEQFF
>15|TRBJ1-3|TRBV9
CASSVGAGVGNTIYF
>12|TRBJ2-7|TRBV30
CALGDNSYEQYF
>15|TRBJ1-1|TRBV6-5
CASSYPDSMNTEAFF
>17|TRBJ2-3|TRBV11-2
CASSLVQGFWVTDTQYF
>15|TRBJ2-1|TRBV27
CASSLRLAGYNEQFF
>16|TRBJ1-2|TRBV6-1
CASSEARQGALYGYTF
>13|TRBJ1-4|TRBV7-9
CASSTGGHEKLFF
>14|TRBJ1-3|TRBV6-6
CASIPGGAGNTIYF
>15|TRBJ1-2|TRBV27
CASSFGGQGGYGYTF
>13|TRBJ2-1|TRBV29-1
CSVWTYDYNEQFF
>13|TRBJ2-5|TRBV15
CATSRLRGETQYF
>16|TRBJ2-1|TRBV23-1
CASSQSEQDRDNEQFF
>15|TRBJ1-5|TRBV27
CASSLSGAGDQPQHF
>16|TRBJ2-7|TRBV5-5
CASSQRLAGVAYEQYF
>15|TRBJ1-5|TRBV4-3
CASSQDGTNNQPQHF
>15|TRBJ1-1|TRBV10-3
CAISESGGANTEAFF
>12|TRBJ2-2|TRBV5-6
CASSLGRGELFF
>13|TRBJ1-2|TRBV6-5
CASSYSSNYGYTF
>15|TRBJ2-3|TRBV11-2
CASSPVQRVTDTQYF
>17|TRBJ2-1|TRBV7-9
CASSLGGGSPTYNEQFF
>14|TRBJ2-1|TRBV7-2
CASNAGGQYNEQFF
>13|TRBJ2-7|TRBV5-1
CASRGDGTYEQYF
>12|TRBJ1-2|TRBV19
CASMQETYGYTF
>16|TRBJ2-1|TRBV7-3
CASSLGVGADYNEQFF
>13|TRBJ1-2|TRBV7-9
CASSFPRGNGYTF
>16|TRBJ2-1|TRBV4-1
CASSQGLRPLDNEQFF
>17|TRBJ2-7|TRBV25-1
CASSVAGLGTLPYEQYF
>15|TRBJ2-1|TRBV5-6
CASSYFSGRLDEQFF